These 24 T cell receptor beta chains came from one sample sequenced in a study of fetal regulatory T cell absence and autoimmunity (dated by TCRdb to about 2017). Preparation of the library involved the immunoSEQ multiplex PCR assay. TCRdb mirrors the immuneACCESS table, restricted to in-frame sequences. Some clones are absent from its copies; in checked studies, under half trace to an unresolved V gene, and the reason for the others is unknown. The sample contains approximately 46,000 clones, roughly 83% of them found a single time. 0.41% of the sample goes to the ten largest clones. Sequenced material: cord blood. The source of these receptors is a newborn boy with IPEX syndrome.

This clone came up a few times. The chain employs TRBV10-1 and TRBJ1-3; D ambiguous. Germline V gives CDR1 WNHNN, CDR2 SYGVQD (reference sequence). CDR3 size: 9 residues. V lost 10 bases and J lost 16, with 14 bases in between. DNA of the CDR3: TGCGCCACCGCCTACCGCCATTATTTT. The encoded protein is CATAYRHYF.

The J gene is TRBJ2-1, the V gene TRBV6-5; no reliable D call. The CDR3 covers 15 residues. V was cut by 6 bases and J by 2 bases, with 14 bases left in between. From germline, CDR1 is MNHEY and CDR2 SVGAGI. CDR3 in DNA: TGTGCCAGCAGCCCCGACACCGATCCCTACAATGAGCAGTTCTTC. Its translation is CASSPDTDPYNEQFF.

This clone was found a few times. This sequence joins TRBV4-2 and TRBJ2-7; a weak D match, TRBD1 (6 bases). The length of the CDR3 is 13 residues. The germline V and J ends were trimmed by 1 base and 6 bases, with 10 bases remaining between them. The germline gives CDR1 LGHNA, CDR2 YNFKEQ. CDR3 amino acids: CASSQGRGTEQYF. The CDR3 region has the DNA TGTGCCAGCAGCCAAGGAAGGGGGACCGAGCAGTACTTC.

The chain combines TRBV19 with TRBJ2-3; D is unresolved. Germline V gene data show CDR1 as LNHDA and CDR2 as SQIVND (reference sequence). The V end lost 4 bases, the J end lost 1 base, and 15 bases lay between the germline ends. This CDR3 has 16 residues. CDR3 in DNA: TGTGCCAGTAGTAGTCCTAGGTCCTCTGGCACAGATACGCAGTATTTT. This gives the protein CASSSPRSSGTDTQYF.

The rearrangement uses TRBV9 and TRBJ2-1, with D hard to call. The CDR3 is 14 amino acids. Trimming pared 0 bases from V and 10 bases from J, leaving 14 bases between. Per the germline V gene, CDR1 is SGDLS and CDR2 is YYNGEE. CDR3 coding DNA: TGTGCCAGCAGCGTAGCTGTTTTAGTGGACGAGCAGTTCTTC. Protein product: CASSVAVLVDEQFF.

The chain combines TRBV11-3 with TRBJ2-2, with TRBD2 matching 11 bases. Germline V CDR1 and CDR2: SGHNT, YENEEA. Germline trimming cut 1 base from V and 6 bases from J; bases unmatched to any gene: 1. CDR3 size: 15 residues. CDR3 protein: CASSLVAGGPGELFF. Written as DNA, the CDR3 is TGTGCCAGCAGCTTAGTAGCGGGGGGGCCCGGGGAGCTGTTTTTT.

This clone was found a few times. V and J are TRBV11-2 and TRBJ2-7; the D gene could be TRBD1 or TRBD2 (5 bases each). Germline loops: CDR1 SGHAT, CDR2 FQNNGV. The V and J ends lost 5 bases and 5 bases respectively, with 16 bases between them. CDR3 length: 14 amino acids. CDR3 nucleotide sequence: TGTGCCAGCAGCCTGAGAGGGGATAGGAACGAGCAGTACTTC. It codes for CASSLRGDRNEQYF.

The rearrangement joins TRBV4-1 to TRBJ1-1; no reliable D call. V dropped 0 bases and J dropped 4 bases, with 9 bases sitting between them. Germline assignment: CDR1 MGHRA and CDR2 YSYEKL. CDR3 length: 14 amino acids. The CDR3, as DNA: TGCGCCAGCAGCCAAGAAGGGTCGGCCACTGAAGCTTTCTTT. Protein: CASSQEGSATEAFF.

This chain links TRBV13 with TRBJ2-5, with TRBD2 matching over 7 bases. The CDR3 covers 16 residues. Germline assignment: CDR1 PRHDT and CDR2 FYEKMQ (reference sequence). Unmatched junction bases numbered 10, after V lost 4 bases and J lost 2 bases. This chain's CDR3 is CASSSRLADPQETQYF. CDR3 DNA sequence: TGTGCCAGCAGCTCACGGCTAGCGGATCCACAAGAGACCCAGTACTTC.

This chain links TRBV7-2 with TRBJ1-2, with D hard to call. The CDR3 is 14 amino acids. V was clipped by 1 base and J by 4 bases, with 10 bases between them. Germline V gene sequence: CDR1 SGHTA, CDR2 FQGNSA. CDR3: CASSLGRRTYGYTF. The CDR3 coding sequence is TGTGCCAGCAGCTTAGGACGTCGGACCTATGGCTACACCTTC.

The chain combines TRBV6-1 with TRBJ1-2; D possibly corresponds to TRBD1 (6 bases). Germline CDR1 is MNHNS and CDR2 is SASEGT. The length of the CDR3 is 15 residues. V gave up 2 bases and J gave up 0 bases, with 10 bases separating them. CDR3 in DNA: TGTGCCAGCAGTGAATCACAGGGCGCTAACTATGGCTACACCTTC. Translating gives CASSESQGANYGYTF.

The chain combines TRBV6-6 with TRBJ1-3; D is uncertain. Germline values: CDR1 MNHNY, CDR2 SVGAGI (reference sequence). The CDR3 extends over 15 amino acids. The V gene lost 6 bases and the J gene lost 4 bases, with 16 bases spanning the gap. The CDR3 spells CASSPVNLFGNTIYF. The CDR3 coding sequence is TGTGCCAGCAGCCCAGTTAACCTTTTCGGAAACACCATATATTTT.

The chain recombines TRBV6-6 with TRBJ2-5; 8 nucleotides align to TRBD2. Germline CDR1 MNHNY, CDR2 SVGAGI (reference sequence). V gave up 2 bases and J gave up 6 bases; unmatched junction bases: 8. The CDR3 runs to 15 residues. CDR3 sequence: CASSYPGLARQTQYF. The DNA of the CDR3 is TGTGCCAGCAGTTACCCCGGACTAGCTAGGCAGACCCAGTACTTC.

This clone has just a few counts. The same CDR3 is also encoded by other DNA sequences in this sample. The CDR3 DNA reads TGTGCCAGTAGTATAGGGTACGAGCAGTACTTC. The encoded protein is CASSIGYEQYF. The V call is TRBV19, the J call TRBJ2-7; no definite D call. The CDR3 is made up of 11 amino acids. Germline V gene data show CDR1 as LNHDA and CDR2 as SQIVND (reference sequence). Between the trimmed V and J ends, which lost 1 base and 4 bases, there was a span of 2 bases.

About this clone itself: Other nucleotide sequences from this sample produce the same CDR3. V usage is TRBV10-3 and J usage is TRBJ1-2; D unresolved. The germline V gene has CDR1 ENHRY and CDR2 SYGVKD. The CDR3 covers 12 residues. V gave up 3 bases and J gave up 3 bases, with 5 bases separating them. In nucleotides, the CDR3 is TGTGCCATCAGTGACGGTGACTATGGCTACACCTTC. This codes for CAISDGDYGYTF.

The V call is TRBV19, the J call TRBJ2-5; 7 nucleotides match TRBD2. Germline V gives CDR1 LNHDA, CDR2 SQIVND (reference sequence). V shed 6 bases and J 1 base; nucleotides not matched to a gene: 8. CDR3 length equals 15 residues. In DNA form, the CDR3 reads TGTGCCAGTAGCGCCCGCCTAGCGGCCCAAGAGACCCAGTACTTC. This translates into CASSARLAAQETQYF.

The V and J genes are TRBV5-5 and TRBJ2-3, with D possibly being TRBD1 or TRBD2 (6 bases each). Trimming removed 4 bases from V and 0 bases from J, with 15 bases in between. Germline loops: CDR1 SGHKS, CDR2 YYEKEE (reference sequence). The CDR3 is 16 residues long. In DNA form, the CDR3 reads TGTGCCAGCAGCATAGGGGGAGGACTCAGCACAGATACGCAGTATTTT. Translating gives CASSIGGGLSTDTQYF.

The rearrangement joins TRBV9 to TRBJ1-2, with D tentatively TRBD1 (6 bases). The CDR3 runs 13 residues. V was shortened by 4 bases and J by 6 bases, with 13 bases between the two germline ends. Germline CDR1 SGDLS, CDR2 YYNGEE. In DNA form, the CDR3 reads TGTGCCAGCAGCCAACAGGGCCTGGATGGCTACACCTTC. Encoded protein: CASSQQGLDGYTF.

The chain is built from TRBV19 and TRBJ1-2; TRBD1 matches 8 bases. Germline V lookup: CDR1 LNHDA, CDR2 SQIVND (reference sequence). The CDR3 sequence is 14 residues long. Germline trimming cut 4 bases from V and 6 bases from J; bases unmatched to any gene: 7. CDR3 sequence: CASSTGQGRNGYTF. In DNA form, the CDR3 reads TGTGCCAGTAGTACCGGACAGGGAAGGAATGGCTACACCTTC.

The chain links TRBV4-1 to TRBJ2-7, with no clear D. CDR3 size: 14 residues. V lost 6 bases and J 1 base, leaving 13 bases between the germline ends. Germline assignment: CDR1 MGHRA and CDR2 YSYEKL. The CDR3 sequence is CASRTHPASYEQYF. In DNA, the CDR3 is TGCGCCAGCAGAACCCATCCAGCATCCTACGAGCAGTACTTC.

This clone was seen a single time. The rearrangement links TRBV9 to TRBJ2-3; tentative D call: TRBD2 (6 bases). The V end was cut by 3 bases, the J end by 0 bases, with 8 bases between. This CDR3 spans 14 amino acids. Germline CDR1 is SGDLS and CDR2 is YYNGEE. This CDR3 is CASSGSGSTDTQYF. DNA of the CDR3: TGTGCCAGCAGCGGGAGCGGGAGCACAGATACGCAGTATTTT.

The chain has TRBV5-6 and TRBJ2-3; 8 bases are a match to TRBD2. This CDR3 has 14 residues. Unmatched junction bases numbered 3, after V lost 4 bases and J lost 2 bases. Germline V gene data show CDR1 as SGHDT and CDR2 as YYEEEE. Here the CDR3 reads CASSLSGITDTQYF. The CDR3 DNA reads TGTGCCAGCAGCCTTAGCGGGATCACAGATACGCAGTATTTT. Looking up the rest from reference TRBV5-6 and TRBJ2-3 gives the full variable domain: DAGVTQSPTHLIKTRGQQVTLRCSPKSGHDTVSWYQQALGQGPQFIFQYYEEEERQRGNFPDRFSGHQFPNYSSELNVNALLLGDSALYLCASSLSGITDTQYFGPGTRLTVL.

This chain links TRBV4-2 with TRBJ2-1; 7 bases fit TRBD2. Germline values: CDR1 LGHNA, CDR2 YNFKEQ. Trimming took 0 bases from V and 10 from J; bases not matched to a gene: 12. The CDR3 runs to 16 residues. CDR3 sequence reads: CASSQEPMGGLWEQFF. The CDR3, as DNA: TGTGCCAGCAGCCAAGAGCCGATGGGAGGGCTATGGGAGCAGTTCTTC.

This clone came up once. In DNA form, the CDR3 reads TGTGCCAGCAGCGTAGTTGCTAGCGGAGCTTCCTACGAGCAGTACTTC. Encoded protein: CASSVVASGASYEQYF. The chain links TRBV9 to TRBJ2-7, with TRBD2 identical over 7 bases. J was trimmed by 1 base and V by 0 bases; bases with no gene match: 7. The CDR3 extends over 16 amino acids. Germline lookup yields CDR1 SGDLS and CDR2 YYNGEE.